Listed below are T cell receptor beta chains from one sample, sequenced in a study of graft-versus-host responses after intestinal transplantation. Generated by immunoSEQ multiplex PCR, the TCRdb table keeps only in-frame clones and is missing some. The repertoire consists of tens of thousands of clones, with about 85% occurring once and the leading ten covering roughly 10%. The specimen comprised PBMCs, sampled about 420 days after intestinal transplantation. The receptors derive from a human patient who received an intestinal transplant, so some T cells may come from the graft donor. Each CDR3 is given with its conserved first and last residue. Fields, in order: V gene, J gene, D gene, clone size, CDR3 protein, CDR3 DNA. A D gene is named only where the DNA matches it firmly. Size is stated for part of the rows, as once, few or many counts, or as a class when the clone is expanded.

V: TRBV28
J: TRBJ1-1
D: .
size: .
CDR3: CASSFVGGGVNTEAFF
DNA: TGTGCCAGCAGTTTCGTCGGGGGAGGAGTGAACACTGAAGCTTTCTTT

V: TRBV28
J: TRBJ2-7
D: TRBD2
size: .
CDR3: CASSLGLAGIEQYF
DNA: TGTGCCAGCAGTTTAGGACTAGCGGGAATCGAGCAGTACTTC

V: TRBV7-9
J: TRBJ2-7
D: TRBD1
size: .
CDR3: CASSLAGGGEQYF
DNA: TGTGCCAGCAGCTTAGCAGGGGGCGGAGAGCAGTACTTC

V: TRBV6-5
J: TRBJ1-3
D: .
size: .
CDR3: CASRDSSGNTIYF
DNA: TGTGCCAGCAGAGACAGCTCTGGAAACACCATATATTTT

V: TRBV4-2
J: TRBJ1-4
D: .
size: .
CDR3: CASSQVSARPYNEKLFF
DNA: TGTGCCAGCAGCCAAGTTTCCGCAAGGCCCTATAATGAAAAACTGTTTTTT

V: TRBV5-6
J: TRBJ1-2
D: TRBD1
size: .
CDR3: CASSLTGAKGYTF
DNA: TGTGCCAGCAGCTTGACAGGGGCTAAGGGCTACACCTTC

V: TRBV5-6
J: TRBJ2-4
D: .
size: .
CDR3: CASSLRPADIAKNIQYF
DNA: TGTGCCAGCAGCCTGAGGCCGGCCGATATAGCCAAAAACATTCAGTACTTC

V: TRBV7-2
J: TRBJ2-1
D: .
size: .
CDR3: CASRSIQNNEQFF
DNA: TGTGCCAGCCGCTCAATACAGAACAATGAGCAGTTCTTC

V: TRBV19
J: TRBJ2-7
D: .
size: .
CDR3: CASSPKWGWPLDEQYF
DNA: TGTGCCAGTAGTCCCAAATGGGGGTGGCCTCTCGACGAGCAGTACTTC

V: TRBV6-4
J: TRBJ2-1
D: .
size: .
CDR3: CASSDSQGSHEQFF
DNA: TGTGCCAGCAGTGACTCGCAGGGGTCGCATGAGCAGTTCTTC

V: TRBV11-2
J: TRBJ2-1
D: TRBD1
size: .
CDR3: CASSGAGTGVDNEQFF
DNA: TGTGCCAGCAGCGGGGCCGGGACAGGGGTCGACAATGAGCAGTTCTTC

V: TRBV10-3
J: TRBJ1-4
D: .
size: .
CDR3: CAISRDGGNEKLFF
DNA: TGTGCCATCAGCCGAGACGGGGGGAATGAAAAACTGTTTTTT

V: TRBV6-5
J: TRBJ2-3
D: TRBD1
size: .
CDR3: CASSWDRGIDTQYF
DNA: TGTGCCAGCAGTTGGGACAGGGGGATAGATACGCAGTATTTT

V: TRBV7-2
J: TRBJ1-2
D: TRBD1
size: .
CDR3: CASSLVTGGVYGYTF
DNA: TGTGCCAGCAGCTTAGTTACAGGGGGGGTTTATGGCTACACCTTC

V: TRBV9
J: TRBJ2-3
D: TRBD2
size: .
CDR3: CASSESPLLWTSGTDTQYF
DNA: TGTGCCAGCAGCGAGTCCCCCCTGTTATGGACTAGCGGCACAGATACGCAGTATTTT

V: TRBV11-1
J: TRBJ2-3
D: TRBD2
size: .
CDR3: CASSLGPGLAVRDTQYF
DNA: TGTGCCAGCAGCTTAGGACCGGGACTAGCGGTTCGGGATACGCAGTATTTT

V: TRBV9
J: TRBJ1-5
D: .
size: .
CDR3: CASSRDTGSNQPQHF
DNA: TGTGCCAGCAGCCGAGACACGGGCAGCAATCAGCCCCAGCATTTT

V: TRBV4-3
J: TRBJ2-1
D: .
size: .
CDR3: CASSQEALGEQFF
DNA: TGCGCCAGCAGCCAAGAGGCCCTAGGGGAGCAGTTCTTC

V: TRBV6-1
J: TRBJ2-2
D: .
size: .
CDR3: CASSEAGVGAGELFF
DNA: TGTGCCAGCAGTGAAGCGGGTGTGGGGGCCGGGGAGCTGTTTTTT

V: TRBV12-5
J: TRBJ2-1
D: TRBD1
size: .
CDR3: CASGLVKTGEDSVGNEQFF
DNA: TGTGCTAGTGGTTTGGTTAAGACAGGGGAGGATTCGGTGGGCAATGAGCAGTTCTTC

V: TRBV7-6
J: TRBJ1-3
D: .
size: .
CDR3: CASSLNSGPGLAGNTIYF
DNA: TGTGCCAGCAGCTTAAATTCAGGTCCGGGTTTGGCCGGAAACACCATATATTTT

V: TRBV5-6
J: TRBJ1-4
D: TRBD1
size: .
CDR3: CASSLGPGTGNEKLFF
DNA: TGTGCCAGCAGCCTCGGACCCGGGACAGGGAATGAAAAACTGTTTTTT

V: TRBV7-9
J: TRBJ1-6
D: TRBD1
size: .
CDR3: CASRQVGQGASPLHF
DNA: TGTGCCAGCAGGCAGGTGGGACAGGGGGCTTCACCCCTCCACTTT

V: TRBV29-1
J: TRBJ1-3
D: .
size: .
CDR3: CSARGDGGNTIYF
DNA: TGCAGCGCAAGGGGAGATGGTGGAAACACCATATATTTT

V: TRBV9
J: TRBJ2-2
D: .
size: .
CDR3: CASSAGWEGTGELFF
DNA: TGTGCCAGCAGCGCCGGCTGGGAAGGGACCGGGGAGCTGTTTTTT

V: TRBV4-2
J: TRBJ2-7
D: .
size: .
CDR3: CASRPRAGGTYEQYF
DNA: TGTGCCAGCAGGCCCAGGGCCGGTGGGACATACGAGCAGTACTTC

V: TRBV27
J: TRBJ2-7
D: TRBD2
size: .
CDR3: CASSPGLVFEQYF
DNA: TGTGCCAGCAGTCCGGGACTAGTATTCGAGCAGTACTTC

V: TRBV4-1
J: TRBJ1-6
D: .
size: .
CDR3: CASSRTVVGNSPLHF
DNA: TGCGCCAGCAGCCGAACAGTAGTGGGAAATTCACCCCTCCACTTT

V: TRBV25-1
J: TRBJ2-1
D: TRBD2
size: .
CDR3: CASTSGGNEQFF
DNA: TGTGCCAGCACCAGCGGGGGCAATGAGCAGTTCTTC

V: TRBV5-4
J: TRBJ2-7
D: TRBD1
size: .
CDR3: CASSLGTGNSYEQYF
DNA: TGTGCCAGCAGCTTAGGGACAGGGAACTCCTACGAGCAGTACTTC

V: TRBV7-9
J: TRBJ2-1
D: TRBD2
size: few
CDR3: CAISFMYSGRNEQFF
DNA: TGTGCCATCAGCTTTATGTATAGCGGGAGGAATGAGCAGTTCTTC

V: TRBV2
J: TRBJ2-7
D: .
size: .
CDR3: CASGGYYEQYF
DNA: TGTGCCAGCGGGGGGTACTACGAGCAGTACTTC

V: TRBV18
J: TRBJ1-1
D: .
size: .
CDR3: CASSPKSTTEAFF
DNA: TGTGCCAGCTCACCAAAGAGTACTACTGAAGCTTTCTTT

V: TRBV5-1
J: TRBJ1-4
D: .
size: .
CDR3: CASSLAGDRVELFF
DNA: TGCGCCAGCAGCTTGGCCGGGGATCGGGTTGAACTGTTTTTT

V: TRBV19
J: TRBJ2-7
D: .
size: .
CDR3: CASSQAGELDEQYF
DNA: TGTGCCAGTAGTCAAGCCGGGGAATTGGACGAGCAGTACTTC

V: TRBV4-2
J: TRBJ2-5
D: TRBD1
size: .
CDR3: CASSQGGTGGETQYF
DNA: TGTGCCAGCAGCCAAGGAGGGACAGGGGGAGAGACCCAGTACTTC

V: TRBV6-6
J: TRBJ1-5
D: .
size: .
CDR3: CASSATTSRANQPQHF
DNA: TGTGCCAGCAGTGCTACGACATCCAGGGCCAATCAGCCCCAGCATTTT

V: TRBV28
J: TRBJ1-1
D: .
size: .
CDR3: CASSLITREAFF
DNA: TGTGCCAGCAGTTTAATCACACGTGAAGCTTTCTTT

V: TRBV9
J: TRBJ2-3
D: .
size: once
CDR3: CASSGLTSTDTQYF
DNA: TGTGCCAGCAGCGGACTTACTAGCACAGATACGCAGTATTTT

V: TRBV19
J: TRBJ2-1
D: .
size: few
CDR3: CASQQGGNEQFF
DNA: TGTGCCAGTCAACAGGGTGGGAATGAGCAGTTCTTC

V: TRBV7-2
J: TRBJ1-1
D: .
size: .
CDR3: CASSLQRNTEAFF
DNA: TGTGCCAGCAGCTTACAAAGGAACACTGAAGCTTTCTTT

V: TRBV5-4
J: TRBJ2-7
D: TRBD1
size: .
CDR3: CASSLEGTGSYEQYF
DNA: TGTGCCAGCAGCTTGGAAGGGACAGGATCCTACGAGCAGTACTTC

V: TRBV7-2
J: TRBJ2-7
D: .
size: .
CDR3: CASSARGQTYEQYF
DNA: TGTGCCAGCAGCGCACGAGGACAAACCTACGAGCAGTACTTC

V: TRBV7-9
J: TRBJ2-3
D: .
size: .
CDR3: CASSPVVLPDTQYF
DNA: TGTGCCAGCAGTCCCGTGGTTCTGCCAGATACGCAGTATTTT

V: TRBV7-2
J: TRBJ2-3
D: TRBD2
size: .
CDR3: CASSGLAASTDTQYF
DNA: TGTGCCAGCAGCGGACTAGCGGCTAGCACAGATACGCAGTATTTT

V: TRBV2
J: TRBJ1-1
D: TRBD1
size: .
CDR3: CASSAGQGRNTEAFF
DNA: TGTGCCAGCAGTGCAGGACAGGGGCGGAACACTGAAGCTTTCTTT

V: TRBV30
J: TRBJ1-3
D: .
size: .
CDR3: CAWTDRLGSSNTIYF
DNA: TGTGCCTGGACCGACCGGTTGGGAAGCTCAAACACCATATATTTT

V: TRBV7-6
J: TRBJ2-1
D: TRBD1
size: .
CDR3: CASSLLSGGNSYNEQFF
DNA: TGTGCCAGCAGCTTATTATCAGGGGGAAACTCCTACAATGAGCAGTTCTTC